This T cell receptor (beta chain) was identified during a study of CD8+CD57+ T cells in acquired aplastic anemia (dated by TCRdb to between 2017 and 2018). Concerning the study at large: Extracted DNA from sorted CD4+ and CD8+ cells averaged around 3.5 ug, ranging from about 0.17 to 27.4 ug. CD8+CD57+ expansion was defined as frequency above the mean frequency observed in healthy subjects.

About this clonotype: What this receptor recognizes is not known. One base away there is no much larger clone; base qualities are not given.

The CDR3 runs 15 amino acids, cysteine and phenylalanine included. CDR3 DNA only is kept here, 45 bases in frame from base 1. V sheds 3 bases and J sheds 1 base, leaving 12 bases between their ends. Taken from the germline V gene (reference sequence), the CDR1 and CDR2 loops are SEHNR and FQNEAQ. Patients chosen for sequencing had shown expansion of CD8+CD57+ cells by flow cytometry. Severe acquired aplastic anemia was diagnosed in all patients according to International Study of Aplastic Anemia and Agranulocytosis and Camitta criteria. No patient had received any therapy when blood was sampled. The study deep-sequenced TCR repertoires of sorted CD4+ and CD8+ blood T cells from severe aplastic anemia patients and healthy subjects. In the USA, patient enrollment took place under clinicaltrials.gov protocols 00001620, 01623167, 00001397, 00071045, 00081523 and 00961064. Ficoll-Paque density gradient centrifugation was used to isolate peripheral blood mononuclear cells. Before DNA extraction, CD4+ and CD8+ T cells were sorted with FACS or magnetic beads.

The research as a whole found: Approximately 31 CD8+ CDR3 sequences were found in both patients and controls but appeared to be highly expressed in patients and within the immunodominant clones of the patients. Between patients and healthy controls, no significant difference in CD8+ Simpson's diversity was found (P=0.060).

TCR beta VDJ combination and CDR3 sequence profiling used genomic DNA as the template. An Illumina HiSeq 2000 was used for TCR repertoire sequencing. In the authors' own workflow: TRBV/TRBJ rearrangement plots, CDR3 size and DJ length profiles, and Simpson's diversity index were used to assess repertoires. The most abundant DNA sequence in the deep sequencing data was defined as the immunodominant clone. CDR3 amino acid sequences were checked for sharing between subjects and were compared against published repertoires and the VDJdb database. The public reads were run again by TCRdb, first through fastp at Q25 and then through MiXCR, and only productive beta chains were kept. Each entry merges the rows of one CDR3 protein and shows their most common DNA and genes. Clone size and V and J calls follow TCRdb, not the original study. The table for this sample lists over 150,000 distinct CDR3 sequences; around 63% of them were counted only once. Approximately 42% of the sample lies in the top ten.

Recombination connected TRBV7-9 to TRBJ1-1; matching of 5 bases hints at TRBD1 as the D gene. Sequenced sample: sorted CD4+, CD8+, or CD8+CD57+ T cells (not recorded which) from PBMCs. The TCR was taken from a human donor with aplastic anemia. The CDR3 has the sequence CASSLGETENTEAFF. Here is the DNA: TGTGCCAGCAGCTTGGGGGAGACAGAGAACACTGAAGCTTTCTTT.